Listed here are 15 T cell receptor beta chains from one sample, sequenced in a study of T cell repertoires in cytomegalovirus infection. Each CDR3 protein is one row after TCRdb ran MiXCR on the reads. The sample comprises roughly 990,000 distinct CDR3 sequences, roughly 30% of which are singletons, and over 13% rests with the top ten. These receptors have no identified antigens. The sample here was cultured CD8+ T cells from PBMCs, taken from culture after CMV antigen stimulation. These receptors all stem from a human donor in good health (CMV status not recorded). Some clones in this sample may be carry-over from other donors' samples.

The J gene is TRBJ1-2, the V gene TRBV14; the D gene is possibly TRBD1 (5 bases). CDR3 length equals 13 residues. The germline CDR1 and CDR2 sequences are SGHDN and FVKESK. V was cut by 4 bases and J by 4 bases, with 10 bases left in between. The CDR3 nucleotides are TGTGCCAGCAGCCTGTGGCAGGGCTATGGCTACACCTTC. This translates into CASSLWQGYGYTF. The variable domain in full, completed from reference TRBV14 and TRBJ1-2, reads EAGVTQFPSHSVIEKGQTVTLRCDPISGHDNLYWYRRVMGKEIKFLLHFVKESKQDESGMPNNRFLAERTGGTYSTLKVQPAELEDSGVYFCASSLWQGYGYTFGSGTRLTVV.

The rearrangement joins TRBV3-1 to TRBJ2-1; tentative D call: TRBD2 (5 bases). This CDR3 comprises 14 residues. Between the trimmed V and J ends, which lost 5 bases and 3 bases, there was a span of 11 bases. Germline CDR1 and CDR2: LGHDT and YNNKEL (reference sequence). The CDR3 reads CASSADGSYNEQFF. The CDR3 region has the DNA TGTGCCAGCAGCGCCGATGGGAGCTACAATGAGCAGTTCTTC.

The CDR3 sequence is CASSFTDRGPDTQYF. The DNA for the CDR3 is TGCGCCAGCAGCTTCACCGACAGGGGCCCAGATACGCAGTATTTT. The V gene is TRBV5-1, the J gene TRBJ2-3; TRBD1 matches 8 bases. The length of the CDR3 is 15 residues. From germline, CDR1 is SGHRS and CDR2 YFSETQ. Unmatched junction bases numbered 6, after V lost 2 bases and J lost 4 bases.

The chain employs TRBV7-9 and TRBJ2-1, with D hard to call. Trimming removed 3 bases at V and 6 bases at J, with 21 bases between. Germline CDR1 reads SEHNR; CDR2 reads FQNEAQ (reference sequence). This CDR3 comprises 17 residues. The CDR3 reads CASSFNSVVVRGNEQFF. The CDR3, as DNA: TGTGCCAGCAGCTTTAATTCCGTGGTGGTTCGTGGCAATGAGCAGTTCTTC.

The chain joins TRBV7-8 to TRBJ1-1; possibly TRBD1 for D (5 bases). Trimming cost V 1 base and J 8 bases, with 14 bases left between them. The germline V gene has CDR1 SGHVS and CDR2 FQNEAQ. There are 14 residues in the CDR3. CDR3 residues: CASSLVRDLGEAFF. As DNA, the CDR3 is TGTGCCAGCAGCTTAGTACGGGACCTCGGGGAAGCTTTCTTT. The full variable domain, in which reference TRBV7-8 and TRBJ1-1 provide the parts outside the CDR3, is GAGVSQSPRYKVAKRGQDVALRCDPISGHVSLFWYQQALGQGPEFLTYFQNEAQLDKSGLPSDRFFAERPEGSVSTLKIQRTQQEDSAVYLCASSLVRDLGEAFFGQGTRLTVV.

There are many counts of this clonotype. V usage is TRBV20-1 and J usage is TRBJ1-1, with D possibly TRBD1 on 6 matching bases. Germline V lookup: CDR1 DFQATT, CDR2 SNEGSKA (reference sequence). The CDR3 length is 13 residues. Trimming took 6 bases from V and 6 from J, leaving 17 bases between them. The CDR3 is CSASRGGWAEAFF. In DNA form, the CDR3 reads TGCAGTGCCAGTCGGGGGGGCTGGGCTGAAGCTTTCTTT.

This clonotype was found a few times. CDR3 in amino acids: CASRYILAGGRFDEQFF. CDR3 sequence (DNA): TGTGCCAGCAGATATATCCTAGCGGGGGGGCGTTTTGATGAGCAGTTCTTC. The J gene is TRBJ2-1, the V gene TRBV6-6; 12 bases are a match to TRBD2. Per the germline V gene, CDR1 is MNHNY and CDR2 is SVGAGI (reference sequence). The CDR3 has 17 amino acids. Unmatched junction bases numbered 14, after V lost 6 bases and J lost 8 bases.

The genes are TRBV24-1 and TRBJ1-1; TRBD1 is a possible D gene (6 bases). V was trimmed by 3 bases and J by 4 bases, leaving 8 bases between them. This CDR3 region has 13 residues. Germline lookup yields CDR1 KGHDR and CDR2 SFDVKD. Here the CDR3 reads CATSDQGFTEAFF. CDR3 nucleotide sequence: TGTGCCACCAGTGATCAGGGGTTCACTGAAGCTTTCTTT.

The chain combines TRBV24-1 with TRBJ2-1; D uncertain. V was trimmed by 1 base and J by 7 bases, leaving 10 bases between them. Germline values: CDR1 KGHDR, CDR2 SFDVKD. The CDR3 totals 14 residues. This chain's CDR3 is CATSDFVRPNEQFF. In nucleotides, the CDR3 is TGTGCCACCAGTGATTTTGTCAGGCCGAATGAGCAGTTCTTC.

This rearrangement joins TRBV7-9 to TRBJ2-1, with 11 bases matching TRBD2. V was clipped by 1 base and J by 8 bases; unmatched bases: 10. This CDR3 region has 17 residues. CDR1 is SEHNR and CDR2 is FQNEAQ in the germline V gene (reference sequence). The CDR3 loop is CASSLGLAGGPRYEQFF. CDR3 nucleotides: TGTGCCAGCAGCTTAGGTTTAGCGGGGGGGCCGAGGTATGAGCAGTTCTTC.

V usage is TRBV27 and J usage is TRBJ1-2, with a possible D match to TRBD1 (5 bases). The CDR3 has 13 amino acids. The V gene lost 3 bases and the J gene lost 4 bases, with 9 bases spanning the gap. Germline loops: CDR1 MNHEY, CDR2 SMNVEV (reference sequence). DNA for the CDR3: TGTGCCAGCAGTTTTAGTGGGACCTATGGCTACACCTTC. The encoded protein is CASSFSGTYGYTF.

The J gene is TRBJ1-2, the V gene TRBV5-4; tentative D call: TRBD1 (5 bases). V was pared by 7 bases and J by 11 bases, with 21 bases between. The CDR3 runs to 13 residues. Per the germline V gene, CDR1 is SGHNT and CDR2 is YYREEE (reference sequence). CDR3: CASLQGDSTDYTF. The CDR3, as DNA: TGTGCCAGCCTCCAAGGGGACTCCACCGATTACACCTTC.

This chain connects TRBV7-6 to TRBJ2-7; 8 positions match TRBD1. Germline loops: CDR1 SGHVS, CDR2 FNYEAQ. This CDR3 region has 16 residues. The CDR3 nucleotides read TGTGCCAGCAGCGCGCCAGCCGGGACAGGCTCCCACGAGCAGTACGTC. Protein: CASSAPAGTGSHEQYV.

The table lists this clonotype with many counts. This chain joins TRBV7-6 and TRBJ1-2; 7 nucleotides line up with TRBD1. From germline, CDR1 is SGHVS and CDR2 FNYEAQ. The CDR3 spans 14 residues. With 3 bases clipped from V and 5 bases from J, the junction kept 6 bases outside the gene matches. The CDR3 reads CASSFDGTEYGYTF. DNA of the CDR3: TGTGCCAGCAGCTTCGACGGGACAGAGTATGGCTACACCTTC.

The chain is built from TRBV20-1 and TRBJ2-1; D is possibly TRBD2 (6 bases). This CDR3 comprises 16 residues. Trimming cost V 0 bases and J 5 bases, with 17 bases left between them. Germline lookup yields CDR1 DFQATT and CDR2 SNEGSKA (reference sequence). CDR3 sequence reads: CSARDRDGGLDNEQFF. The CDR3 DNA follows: TGCAGTGCTAGAGATCGGGACGGGGGTTTGGACAATGAGCAGTTCTTC.